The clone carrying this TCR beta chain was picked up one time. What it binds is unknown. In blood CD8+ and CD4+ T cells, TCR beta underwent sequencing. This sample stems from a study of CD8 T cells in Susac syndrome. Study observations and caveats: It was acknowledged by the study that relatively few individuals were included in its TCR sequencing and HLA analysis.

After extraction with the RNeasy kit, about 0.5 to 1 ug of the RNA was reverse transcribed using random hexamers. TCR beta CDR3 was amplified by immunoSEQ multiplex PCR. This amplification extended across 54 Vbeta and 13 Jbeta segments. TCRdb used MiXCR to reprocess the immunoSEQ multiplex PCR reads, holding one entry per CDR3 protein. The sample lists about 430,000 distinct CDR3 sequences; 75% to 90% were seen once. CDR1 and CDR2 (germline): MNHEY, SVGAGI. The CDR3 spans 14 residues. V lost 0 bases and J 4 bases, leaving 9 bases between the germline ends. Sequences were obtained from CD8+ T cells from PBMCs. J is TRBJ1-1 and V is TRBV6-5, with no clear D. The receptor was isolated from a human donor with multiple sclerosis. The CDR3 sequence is CASSYSGGFTEAFF. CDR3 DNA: TGTGCCAGCAGTTACTCAGGTGGATTCACTGAAGCTTTCTTT.